This T cell receptor (beta chain) was found in a study of T cell repertoires in ileal Crohn's disease. Whole-study context: Patients had a median roughly 8-year disease duration, and over 30% were active smokers. Surgery for a complication: stricturing in around 60%, penetrating in about 39%.

With respect to this clone: The antigen is not known.

Study-level findings and limits: All patients with clonality above 26.8% had endoscopic recurrence.

Adults with ileal or ileocolonic Crohn's disease and an indication for resection were eligible. Profiling relied on immunoSEQ multiplex PCR, and the TCRdb table lists in-frame clones only, not all of them. The repertoire has approximately 29,000 clones, about 81% of them found once; the top ten carry roughly 5.4%. This CDR3 contains 15 residues. Trimming cost V 5 bases and J 5 bases; bases outside gene matches: 6. Germline assignment: CDR1 LNHNV and CDR2 YYDKDF (reference sequence). The receptor comes from an adult with Crohn's disease. The gene calls are TRBV15 and TRBJ1-2; 12 nucleotides match TRBD1. The source material was ileal tissue. DNA of the CDR3: TGTGCCACCAGCGGGACAGGGGGCCTTTCGTATGGCTACACCTTC. This codes for CATSGTGGLSYGYTF.